This T cell receptor beta chain originates from a study of shared clonotypes between healthy human individuals. About the research overall: CD4 naive and CD4 memory each took three plates per donor, while CD8 naive took two and CD8 memory one. Study outcomes and limitations: Since donors were few, the genetic and exposure-history diversity represented was limited.

Recent acute infections and vaccinations were absent in the healthy HIV-negative adult donors. This CDR3 region has 14 residues. Germline loops: CDR1 MNHNY, CDR2 SVGAGI (reference sequence). V lost 2 bases and J 4 bases, leaving 9 bases between the germline ends. Some clones are missing from TCRdb's copy, which holds only in-frame ones; the method was immunoSEQ multiplex PCR. The table has over a million clones, 95% to 97% seen once; the top ten hold about 1.2%. As to this clone: What it binds is not known.

This TCR came from a man aged 30 to 39 in good health. The sequenced material came from naive CD4+ T cells sorted from blood. As to subset: CD45RA+ positively selected. The chain employs TRBV6-6 and TRBJ2-1, with a weak D call TRBD1 (6 bases). CDR3 region: CASSYTGLYNEQFF. The CDR3 region has the DNA TGTGCCAGCAGTTACACAGGGCTATACAATGAGCAGTTCTTC.